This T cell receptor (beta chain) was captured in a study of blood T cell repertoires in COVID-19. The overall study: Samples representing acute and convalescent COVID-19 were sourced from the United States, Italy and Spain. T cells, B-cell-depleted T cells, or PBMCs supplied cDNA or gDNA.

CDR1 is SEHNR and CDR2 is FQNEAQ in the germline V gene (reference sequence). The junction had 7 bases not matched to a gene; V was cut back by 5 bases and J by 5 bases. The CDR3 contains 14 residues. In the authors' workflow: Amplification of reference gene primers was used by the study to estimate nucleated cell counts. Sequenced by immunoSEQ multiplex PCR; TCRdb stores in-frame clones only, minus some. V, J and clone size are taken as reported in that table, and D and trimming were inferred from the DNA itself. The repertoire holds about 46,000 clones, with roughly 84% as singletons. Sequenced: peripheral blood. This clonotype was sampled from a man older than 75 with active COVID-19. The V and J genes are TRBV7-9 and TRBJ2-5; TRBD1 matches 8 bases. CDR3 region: CASSRTGRPETQYF. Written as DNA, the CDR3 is TGTGCCAGCAGCAGGACAGGGCGGCCCGAGACCCAGTACTTC. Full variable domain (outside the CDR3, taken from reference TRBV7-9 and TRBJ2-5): DTGVSQNPRHKITKRGQNVTFRCDPISEHNRLYWYRQTLGQGPEFLTYFQNEAQLEKSRLLSDRFSAERPKGSFSTLEIQRTEQGDSAMYLCASSRTGRPETQYFGPGTRLLVL.